The next 14 T cell receptor beta chains were all read from a single sample in a study of cytomegalovirus exposure and HLA in healthy donors. 60 Vbeta and 13 Jbeta primers were used in PCR. The assay was immunoSEQ multiplex PCR, and TCRdb's table has in-frame clones only and misses some. The sample holds around 90,000 clones, around nine tenths seen once. Sequenced input: PBMCs. The receptor source for this set is a man aged 25 to 40 in good health and CMV-seropositive.

This clone was seen more than once but under ten times. The chain links TRBV5-1 to TRBJ1-2; TRBD1 is a possible D gene (6 bases). Trimming took 0 bases from V and 7 from J, leaving 16 bases between them. The CDR3 is 15 amino acids. Germline CDR1 is SGHRS and CDR2 is YFSETQ. The CDR3 nucleotides are TGCGCCAGCAGCTTGGACGGCGGGGGGCGAGTTGGCTACACCTTC. It specifies CASSLDGGGRVGYTF.

The chain has TRBV4-1 and TRBJ2-1, with TRBD1 identical over 7 bases. The CDR3 runs to 18 residues. The germline CDR1 and CDR2 sequences are MGHRA and YSYEKL. The ends lost 6 bases at V and 8 bases at J; junction bases unmatched: 22. The CDR3 is CASRSTIKMPGGADEQFF. In DNA form, the CDR3 reads TGCGCCAGCAGATCTACAATCAAGATGCCAGGGGGAGCGGATGAGCAGTTCTTC.

This clone was counted only a few times. The V gene is TRBV2, the J gene TRBJ2-1; 9 positions match TRBD2. Trimming at V came to 11 bases and at J to 8 bases, leaving 13 bases not matched to a gene. Germline CDR1 is SNHLY and CDR2 is FYNNEI. The CDR3 has 14 amino acids. The CDR3 DNA reads as TGTGCCGTCCTGCGGGAGGGCCTTGGGGATGAGCAGTTCTTC. Its translation is CAVLREGLGDEQFF.

This rearrangement joins TRBV4-2 to TRBJ1-5, with TRBD1 matching 8 bases. Trimming removed 3 bases from V and 7 bases from J; junction bases left unmatched: 11. The V gene's germline CDR1 is LGHNA and CDR2 YNFKEQ. The length of the CDR3 is 16 residues. In DNA form, the CDR3 reads TGTGCCAGCAGCCAGGGGGGACAGGTCCTCGGCCAGCCCCAGCATTTT. Its protein product is CASSQGGQVLGQPQHF.

This chain connects TRBV5-4 to TRBJ2-1; D uncertain. Trimming pared 0 bases from V and 4 bases from J, leaving 11 bases between. In germline, CDR1 is SGHNT, CDR2 YYREEE (reference sequence). CDR3 length: 15 amino acids. CDR3 amino acids: CASSLDQSTYNEQFF. CDR3 in DNA: TGTGCCAGCAGCTTGGATCAATCTACTTACAATGAGCAGTTCTTC.

The chain employs TRBV5-8 and TRBJ1-2; 8 bases line up with TRBD1. V trimming: 4 bases; J trimming: 7 bases; junction bases outside the gene matches: 9. Germline V CDR1 and CDR2: SGHTS, YDEGEE. There are 14 residues in the CDR3. CDR3 in amino acids: CASSPRTGWGGYTF. Here the CDR3 DNA reads TGTGCCAGCAGCCCCCGGACAGGGTGGGGTGGCTACACCTTC.

The V gene is TRBV6-4, the J gene TRBJ2-2; tentative D call: TRBD1 (5 bases). This CDR3 contains 16 residues. V shed 5 bases and J shed 4 bases, with 17 bases lying between them. CDR1 is MRHNA, CDR2 SNTAGT, per germline. The CDR3 region is CASSQRPGFGTGELFF. DNA for the CDR3: TGTGCCAGCAGTCAGAGGCCAGGGTTCGGCACCGGGGAGCTGTTTTTT.

CDR3 in DNA: TGTGCCAGCAGCTCGACAGGGTTCGGTGAAAAACTGTTTTTT. Amino acid sequence: CASSSTGFGEKLFF. This chain links TRBV11-2 with TRBJ1-4, with 7 bases identical to TRBD1. Trimming took 4 bases from V and 7 from J; bases not matched to a gene: 6. The CDR3 extends over 14 amino acids. CDR1 and CDR2 (germline): SGHAT, FQNNGV.

The V call is TRBV5-1, the J call TRBJ1-2; TRBD1 matches 8 bases. J was trimmed by 4 bases and V by 2 bases; bases with no gene match: 7. Germline V gene lookup returns CDR1 SGHRS and CDR2 YFSETQ. The CDR3 length is 15 residues. The CDR3 loop reads CASSLNRGYGYGYTF. Written as DNA, the CDR3 is TGCGCCAGCAGCTTAAACAGGGGGTACGGCTATGGCTACACCTTC. The variable domain in full, completed from reference TRBV5-1 and TRBJ1-2, reads KAGVTQTPRYLIKTRGQQVTLSCSPISGHRSVSWYQQTPGQGLQFLFEYFSETQRNKGNFPGRFSGRQFSNSRSEMNVSTLELGDSALYLCASSLNRGYGYGYTFGSGTRLTVV.

The rearrangement links TRBV19 to TRBJ2-3; 7 bases match TRBD2. Unmatched junction bases numbered 0, after V lost 3 bases and J lost 0 bases. The CDR3 runs 14 residues. Per the germline V gene, CDR1 is LNHDA and CDR2 is SQIVND (reference sequence). Here the CDR3 reads CASSMTSSTDTQYF. As DNA, the CDR3 is TGTGCCAGTAGTATGACTAGCAGCACAGATACGCAGTATTTT.

This clone was observed once. The gene calls are TRBV5-5 and TRBJ2-7; tentatively, D is TRBD1 (6 bases). Trimming removed 4 bases from V and 0 bases from J, with 11 bases in between. CDR1 is SGHKS and CDR2 is YYEKEE in the germline V gene (reference sequence). The CDR3 loop spans 14 amino acids. In DNA form, the CDR3 reads TGTGCCAGCAGCCGGGACACCAACTCCTACGAGCAGTACTTC. It yields the protein CASSRDTNSYEQYF.

The chain is built from TRBV6-1 and TRBJ1-2; TRBD1 aligns across 7 bases. The J segment lost 5 bases and the V segment lost 11 bases, leaving 17 bases of the junction unmatched. The CDR3 runs 15 residues. Germline loops: CDR1 MNHNS, CDR2 SASEGT. The CDR3 spells CAGQNRGPQGYGYTF. CDR3 bases: TGTGCCGGGCAAAACAGGGGCCCCCAGGGGTATGGCTACACCTTC.

The gene calls are TRBV6-6 and TRBJ1-3; D ambiguous. Germline V gene lookup returns CDR1 MNHNY and CDR2 SVGAGI (reference sequence). The CDR3 contains 13 residues. V was shortened by 5 bases and J by 4 bases, with 9 bases between the two germline ends. The CDR3 DNA is TGTGCCAGCAGTACTTCCTCGGGAAACACCATATATTTT. Its translation: CASSTSSGNTIYF.

This rearrangement joins TRBV28 to TRBJ1-4, with 8 bases identical to TRBD1. V shed 3 bases and J 0 bases; nucleotides not matched to a gene: 9. Germline CDR1 MDHEN, CDR2 SYDVKM. This CDR3 contains 18 residues. DNA for the CDR3: TGTGCCAGCAGTTTGGAGGGGACAGGACCCTCAACTAATGAAAAACTGTTTTTT. Its protein product is CASSLEGTGPSTNEKLFF.